A single sample gave rise to the 24 T cell receptor beta chains below, sequenced in a study of blood T cell repertoires in COVID-19. TCRdb's table, derived via immunoSEQ multiplex PCR, lists solely in-frame clones and lacks some. Of approximately 330,000 clones detected, 88% appear once; the ten largest clones hold 4%. Sequenced sample: peripheral blood. The receptors were gathered from a woman aged 50 to 60 with active or convalescent COVID-19.

V usage is TRBV24-1 and J usage is TRBJ2-1; D perhaps matches TRBD1 (5 bases). This CDR3 contains 11 residues. Germline V gives CDR1 KGHDR, CDR2 SFDVKD. Trimming took 2 bases from V and 10 from J, leaving 5 bases between them. The chain's CDR3 is CATSDYREQFF. The CDR3 bases are TGTGCCACCAGTGATTACAGGGAGCAGTTCTTC.

The chain employs TRBV6-2 or TRBV6-3 and TRBJ1-6; D ambiguous. The CDR3 sequence is 13 residues long. Germline V gives CDR1 MNHEY, CDR2 SVGEGT. V was pared by 5 bases and J by 9 bases, with 11 bases between. CDR3 amino acids: CASSTTAGSPLHF. DNA of the CDR3: TGTGCCAGCAGTACCACAGCTGGTTCACCCCTCCACTTT.

The gene calls are TRBV18 and TRBJ2-7, with D perhaps TRBD1 (5 bases). Per germline, CDR1 KGHSH and CDR2 LQKENI. V was pared by 3 bases and J by 0 bases, with 12 bases between. The CDR3 loop spans 15 amino acids. The CDR3, as DNA: TGTGCCAGCTCACCTTCAGGGCCCTCCTCCTACGAGCAGTACTTC. This sequence encodes CASSPSGPSSYEQYF.

The chain is built from TRBV15 and TRBJ2-7; a possible D gene is TRBD2 (6 bases). Trimming took 1 base from V and 5 from J, leaving 18 bases between them. This CDR3 spans 16 amino acids. CDR1 LNHNV and CDR2 YYDKDF come from the germline V gene (reference sequence). In nucleotides, the CDR3 is TGTGCCACCAGCAGAGGGGGGGTCGCGGCTCTCGACGAGCAGTACTTC. Protein sequence: CATSRGGVAALDEQYF.

This rearrangement joins TRBV5-4 to TRBJ2-7; maybe TRBD2 (6 bases). Germline V gene lookup returns CDR1 SGHNT and CDR2 YYREEE (reference sequence). The CDR3 spans 15 residues. V was pared by 4 bases and J by 7 bases, with 21 bases between. Here the CDR3 reads CASSPGDLNSGEQYF. Here the CDR3 DNA reads TGTGCCAGCAGCCCGGGGGACCTCAACTCTGGTGAGCAGTACTTC.

The chain recombines TRBV5-4 with TRBJ2-5, with TRBD1 matching over 7 bases. Per germline, CDR1 SGHNT and CDR2 YYREEE (reference sequence). The length of the CDR3 is 14 residues. With 3 bases clipped from V and 0 bases from J, the junction kept 2 bases outside the gene matches. CDR3 amino acids: CASSSGTDQETQYF. The CDR3 nucleotides read TGTGCCAGCAGCTCGGGGACAGACCAAGAGACCCAGTACTTC.

V is TRBV7-6 and J is TRBJ1-6; 9 bases fit TRBD1. J gave up 8 bases and V 5 bases, and 7 bases lay outside the gene matches. CDR3 length equals 15 residues. CDR1 is SGHVS and CDR2 is FNYEAQ in the germline V gene. The CDR3 spells CASSKTGQGDSPLHF. In DNA, the CDR3 is TGTGCCAGCAGCAAAACGGGACAGGGAGATTCACCCCTCCACTTT.

This clone is a singleton in its sample. J is TRBJ2-2 and V is TRBV7-6; 8 positions agree with TRBD2. Germline CDR1 SGHVS, CDR2 FNYEAQ. Trimming at V came to 4 bases and at J to 1 base, leaving 5 bases not matched to a gene. This CDR3 has 16 residues. The DNA for the CDR3 is TGTGCCAGCAGCTCACTAAGCGGGGGGAACACCGGGGAGCTGTTTTTT. Protein product: CASSSLSGGNTGELFF.

This chain uses TRBV5-1 with TRBJ2-7; 10 nucleotides line up with TRBD1. The CDR3 consists of 15 residues. Unmatched junction bases numbered 6, after V lost 1 base and J lost 5 bases. Looked up from germline, CDR1 is SGHRS and CDR2 is YFSETQ. The CDR3 here is CASSLPTGGMNEQYF. The CDR3 region has the DNA TGCGCCAGCAGCTTGCCGACAGGGGGCATGAACGAGCAGTACTTC.

This sequence joins TRBV10-3 and TRBJ2-7; TRBD2 matches at 12 bases. In germline, CDR1 is ENHRY, CDR2 SYGVKD. The CDR3 totals 15 residues. V was pared by 6 bases and J by 0 bases, with 3 bases of the junction left unmatched. The CDR3 sequence: CAIRRLAGVSYEQYF. CDR3 bases: TGTGCCATCAGGAGACTAGCGGGGGTCTCCTACGAGCAGTACTTC.

The rearrangement joins TRBV6-2 or TRBV6-3 to TRBJ1-1, with a possible D match to TRBD1 (5 bases). There are 16 residues in the CDR3. V dropped 3 bases and J dropped 0 bases, with 14 bases sitting between them. Per the germline V gene, CDR1 is MNHEY and CDR2 is SVGEGT. CDR3 protein: CASSYSPAGMNTEAFF. In DNA, the CDR3 is TGTGCCAGCAGTTATTCCCCGGCAGGGATGAACACTGAAGCTTTCTTT.

The chain recombines TRBV5-1 with TRBJ2-5; 8 nucleotides align to TRBD2. Germline trimming cut 0 bases from V and 5 bases from J; bases unmatched to any gene: 6. This CDR3 contains 15 residues. Germline CDR1 SGHRS, CDR2 YFSETQ. CDR3: CASSLGREGLETQYF. The DNA for the CDR3 is TGCGCCAGCAGCTTGGGTCGGGAGGGCCTGGAGACCCAGTACTTC. Supplemented by reference TRBV5-1 and TRBJ2-5, the full variable domain reads KAGVTQTPRYLIKTRGQQVTLSCSPISGHRSVSWYQQTPGQGLQFLFEYFSETQRNKGNFPGRFSGRQFSNSRSEMNVSTLELGDSALYLCASSLGREGLETQYFGPGTRLLVL.

The CDR3 is CASSSRGGRGYTF. The CDR3, as DNA: TGTGCCAGCAGCTCCCGGGGGGGTCGTGGCTACACCTTC. This rearrangement joins TRBV7-2 to TRBJ1-2; weak D call: TRBD1 (5 bases). The CDR3 loop spans 13 amino acids. From germline, CDR1 is SGHTA and CDR2 FQGNSA. Trimming took off 4 bases at V and 7 bases at J, with 13 bases between the two ends.

The count of this clone is one. The chain employs TRBV7-9 and TRBJ2-2; TRBD1 agrees at 7 bases. The germline gives CDR1 SEHNR, CDR2 FQNEAQ (reference sequence). The J segment lost 4 bases and the V segment lost 5 bases, leaving 4 bases of the junction unmatched. This CDR3 is built from 14 residues. This CDR3 is CASSRDSTTGELFF. In DNA form, the CDR3 reads TGTGCCAGCAGCCGGGACAGTACCACCGGGGAGCTGTTTTTT.

V and J are TRBV9 and TRBJ2-1; 8 bases are shared with TRBD2. The CDR3 extends over 15 amino acids. CDR1 and CDR2 (germline): SGDLS, YYNGEE. With 4 bases clipped from V and 14 bases from J, the junction kept 17 bases outside the gene matches. The chain's CDR3 is CASSITGGPEFKKFF. In DNA form, the CDR3 reads TGTGCCAGCAGCATCACGGGAGGGCCGGAGTTTAAAAAGTTCTTC.

The CDR3 region has the DNA TGTGCCAGCAGCTTAAGGAGACAGGGATCAGATACGCAGTATTTT. It is translated as CASSLRRQGSDTQYF. This chain links TRBV7-9 with TRBJ2-3; 7 bases agree with TRBD1. Germline V gene lookup returns CDR1 SEHNR and CDR2 FQNEAQ (reference sequence). The trim removed 2 bases at V and 4 bases at J, leaving 6 bases unmatched. The CDR3 totals 15 residues.

The chain is built from TRBV2 and TRBJ1-2, with D possibly being TRBD1 (5 bases). Per germline, CDR1 SNHLY and CDR2 FYNNEI. The CDR3 has 12 amino acids. V lost 3 bases and J lost 4, with 6 bases in between. CDR3: CASSEGGYGYTF. In DNA, the CDR3 is TGTGCCAGCAGTGAGGGGGGCTATGGCTACACCTTC.

The genes are TRBV6-2 or TRBV6-3 and TRBJ2-1; 15 positions match TRBD2. J was trimmed by 9 bases and V by 4 bases; bases with no gene match: 7. CDR1 and CDR2 (germline): MNHEY, SVGEGT. This CDR3 is built from 16 residues. CDR3 sequence reads: CASSWTSGRAVTEQFF. CDR3 coding DNA: TGTGCCAGCAGTTGGACTAGCGGGAGGGCCGTGACTGAGCAGTTCTTC.

This rearrangement joins TRBV6-2 or TRBV6-3 to TRBJ2-2; D ambiguous. The V and J ends lost 5 bases and 0 bases respectively, with 4 bases between them. This CDR3 has 13 amino acids. From germline, CDR1 is MNHEY and CDR2 SVGEGT. CDR3 region: CASSAANTGELFF. The CDR3 nucleotides are TGTGCCAGCAGTGCAGCGAACACCGGGGAGCTGTTTTTT.

The gene calls are TRBV7-2 and TRBJ2-2; 12 nucleotides line up with TRBD2. The CDR3 totals 17 residues. Germline-derived CDR1 and CDR2 are SGHTA and FQGNSA. J lost 4 bases, V lost 3 bases, and 6 bases had no gene match. CDR3 protein: CASSLGLAGGSTGELFF. The CDR3 DNA reads as TGTGCCAGCAGCTTGGGCCTAGCGGGAGGGAGCACCGGGGAGCTGTTTTTT.

The chain links TRBV28 to TRBJ2-1; D may be TRBD2 (5 bases). The CDR3 loop spans 17 amino acids. CDR1 is MDHEN, CDR2 SYDVKM, per germline. The V end was cut by 4 bases, the J end by 5 bases, with 21 bases between. DNA of the CDR3: TGTGCCAGCAGTTACCCTACTAGGTACTCTGGCGACAATGAGCAGTTCTTC. Translating it yields CASSYPTRYSGDNEQFF.

The chain couples TRBV15 to TRBJ2-7; 14 nucleotides align to TRBD2. CDR3 length: 15 residues. Trimming removed 1 base from V and 9 bases from J; junction bases left unmatched: 5. Germline V CDR1 and CDR2: LNHNV, YYDKDF (reference sequence). CDR3 region: CATSRGGTSGSAQYF. The CDR3 bases are TGTGCCACCAGCAGAGGGGGGACTAGCGGGAGCGCGCAGTACTTC.

In its sample, this clone was seen a few times. This chain links TRBV4-1 with TRBJ2-1; 7 bases align to TRBD1. Germline V gives CDR1 MGHRA, CDR2 YSYEKL. The V gene end was trimmed by 4 bases and the J gene end by 5 bases; junction bases not matched to a gene: 11. CDR3 size: 16 residues. The CDR3 loop reads CASSRKGQVENNEQFF. The CDR3 nucleotides read TGCGCCAGCAGCCGGAAAGGACAGGTAGAGAACAATGAGCAGTTCTTC.

The genes are TRBV7-2 and TRBJ1-3; TRBD1 aligns across 7 bases. Losses at the gene ends were 2 bases for V and 4 bases for J; bases not matched to a gene: 8. There are 16 residues in the CDR3. The germline V gene has CDR1 SGHTA and CDR2 FQGNSA. CDR3 nucleotides: TGTGCCAGCAGCTTACAAGGGGGCTCTGCGGGAAACACCATATATTTT. Encoded protein: CASSLQGGSAGNTIYF. Filled out from reference TRBV7-2 and TRBJ1-3, the complete variable domain reads GAGVSQSPSNKVTEKGKDVELRCDPISGHTALYWYRQSLGQGLEFLIYFQGNSAPDKSGLPSDRFSAERTGGSVSTLTIQRTQQEDSAVYLCASSLQGGSAGNTIYFGEGSWLTVV.